This T cell receptor (beta chain) was found in a study of blood T cell repertoires in COVID-19. Study as a whole: The origin of the acute and convalescent COVID-19 samples was the United States, Italy and Spain. PBMCs, B-cell-depleted T cells, or T cells provided the cDNA or gDNA that made up the material.

The method was immunoSEQ multiplex PCR; TCRdb's version includes in-frame clones alone and lacks a portion of them. The sample contains some 350,000 clones, approximately 84% of which appear only once. Assignment of participants to cohorts was predicated upon participant-reported clinical history. V gave up 4 bases and J gave up 3 bases, with 16 bases separating them. The germline CDR1 and CDR2 sequences are SGHRS and YFSETQ. The CDR3 has 15 amino acids. The rearrangement uses TRBV5-1 and TRBJ1-1, with a possible D match to TRBD1 (6 bases). The receptor comes from a woman younger than 45 who had recovered from COVID-19. Sequenced input: PBMCs or T cells enriched from blood (not recorded which). The chain's CDR3 is CASSARQDPHTEAFF. The CDR3 DNA reads as TGCGCCAGCAGCGCACGACAGGACCCACACACTGAAGCTTTCTTT.